Listed below are T cell receptor beta chains from one sample, sequenced in a study of blood T cell repertoires in COVID-19. The method was immunoSEQ multiplex PCR; TCRdb's version includes in-frame clones alone and lacks a portion of them. This sample has 300,000 or so clones, with about 90% found just once. The sequencing sample was made of PBMCs or T cells enriched from blood (not recorded which). All receptors come from a woman in her 30s who had recovered from COVID-19. Both conserved end residues are part of each CDR3. The D gene is left open where the match is weak. Not every row has a clone size; where given, it reads once, few, many or a size class.

clone size	D gene	V gene	J gene	CDR3 protein	CDR3 DNA
once	.	TRBV7-9	TRBJ2-1	CASSSTARTLSYNEQFF	TGTGCCAGCAGCTCAACCGCCCGGACTCTTTCCTACAATGAGCAGTTCTTC
.	TRBD1	TRBV18	TRBJ2-1	CASSPGAGGWEQFF	TGTGCCAGCTCACCGGGAGCAGGGGGCTGGGAGCAGTTCTTC
.	TRBD2	TRBV4-1	TRBJ2-1	CASSQASSSGIYNEQFF	TGCGCCAGCAGCCAAGCATCCTCTAGCGGGATTTACAATGAGCAGTTCTTC
.	.	TRBV24-1	TRBJ1-2	CATSDFRGYTF	TGTGCCACCAGTGATTTCCGTGGCTACACCTTC
.	TRBD1	TRBV6-5	TRBJ1-1	CASSQRKGANTEAFF	TGTGCCAGCAGCCAAAGGAAGGGGGCGAACACTGAAGCTTTCTTT
.	.	TRBV7-8	TRBJ1-4	CASSPPLRHRDSRNEKLFF	TGTGCCAGCAGCCCACCCCTTCGGCACAGGGATTCTCGTAATGAAAAACTGTTTTTT
.	TRBD2	TRBV7-2	TRBJ2-3	CASSPGLAGGTSTDTQYF	TGTGCCAGCAGCCCGGGACTAGCGGGGGGCACTAGCACAGATACGCAGTATTTT
.	TRBD1	TRBV18	TRBJ2-7	CASSPPGQAGAEQYF	TGTGCCAGCTCACCACCGGGACAGGCAGGGGCCGAGCAGTACTTC
few	.	TRBV14	TRBJ1-1	CASSQYRETEAFF	TGTGCCAGCAGCCAGTACAGGGAGACTGAAGCTTTCTTT
.	.	TRBV10-1	TRBJ2-5	CASSAAGVGETQYF	TGCGCCAGCAGTGCGGCAGGGGTTGGAGAGACCCAGTACTTC
.	TRBD2	TRBV19	TRBJ2-3	CASSIPSGGFFTDTQYF	TGTGCCAGTAGTATCCCTAGCGGGGGTTTTTTCACAGATACGCAGTATTTT
.	TRBD1	TRBV10-1	TRBJ1-6	CASSDKGTGGAENSPLHF	TGCGCCAGCAGTGATAAAGGGACAGGGGGCGCGGAGAATTCACCCCTCCACTTT
.	TRBD1	TRBV6-6	TRBJ2-5	CASSRQGSPFQETQYF	TGTGCCAGCAGTCGACAGGGGTCCCCCTTCCAAGAGACCCAGTACTTC
.	TRBD2	TRBV19	TRBJ2-6	CASNPLVRGGSGANVLTF	TGTGCCAGTAACCCCCTCGTGCGGGGGGGCTCTGGGGCCAACGTCCTGACTTTC
few	TRBD1	TRBV28	TRBJ1-4	CASSFTGVFGKLFF	TGTGCCAGCAGTTTTACAGGGGTGTTCGGAAAACTGTTTTTT
once	TRBD1	TRBV19	TRBJ1-5	CASSINRGQGSFNQPQHF	TGTGCCAGTAGTATAAACAGGGGGCAGGGGTCATTCAATCAGCCCCAGCATTTT